A single sample is the source of the 29 T cell receptor beta chains below, sequenced in a study of control samples from healthy donors and cancer patients. Clones were sequenced by immunoSEQ multiplex PCR, and TCRdb holds only the in-frame ones, with some missing. Here the sample spans about 130,000 clones, around 90% being singletons. Sequences were obtained from blood. The source is a young man in good health.

This sequence joins TRBV11-2 and TRBJ1-1, with a tentative D call TRBD1 (6 bases). Germline V gene lookup returns CDR1 SGHAT and CDR2 FQNNGV. V was clipped by 5 bases and J by 4 bases, with 17 bases between them. This CDR3 contains 15 residues. Here the CDR3 reads CASSPREGGTTEAFF. The CDR3 region has the DNA TGTGCCAGCAGCCCCCGCGAAGGGGGGACCACTGAAGCTTTCTTT.

DNA for the CDR3: TGCGCCAGCAGCCCGGGAGTTCCCAATGAGCAGTTCTTC. Its protein product is CASSPGVPNEQFF. The rearrangement links TRBV5-1 to TRBJ2-1; tentatively, D is TRBD2 (6 bases). In germline, CDR1 is SGHRS, CDR2 YFSETQ. The V end was cut by 4 bases, the J end by 6 bases, with 11 bases between. The CDR3 is made up of 13 amino acids.

The V and J genes are TRBV5-1 and TRBJ1-3, with unresolved D. CDR1 and CDR2 from the germline V gene are SGHRS and YFSETQ. The CDR3 has 16 amino acids. The V gene lost 0 bases and the J gene lost 0 bases, with 10 bases spanning the gap. The CDR3 loop is CASSLALSSSGNTIYF. CDR3 DNA: TGCGCCAGCAGCTTGGCGCTGTCGAGCTCTGGAAACACCATATATTTT.

This chain connects TRBV15 to TRBJ1-2; 12 nucleotides line up with TRBD1. The CDR3 loop spans 16 amino acids. V was pared by 7 bases and J by 6 bases, with 12 bases of the junction left unmatched. Germline-derived CDR1 and CDR2 are LNHNV and YYDKDF (reference sequence). In DNA form, the CDR3 reads TGTGCCACCACCGAATTGGGGACAGGGGGCGCGGATGGCTACACCTTC. Amino acids: CATTELGTGGADGYTF. The variable domain in full, with the rest retrieved from reference TRBV15 and TRBJ1-2, is DAMVIQNPRYQVTQFGKPVTLSCSQTLNHNVMYWYQQKSSQAPKLLFHYYDKDFNNEADTPDNFQSRRPNTSFCFLDIRSPGLGDTAMYLCATTELGTGGADGYTFGSGTRLTVV.

V is TRBV4-2 and J is TRBJ1-2, with D possibly being TRBD1 (5 bases). V dropped 5 bases and J dropped 5 bases, with 18 bases sitting between them. This CDR3 is built from 15 residues. The germline CDR1 and CDR2 sequences are LGHNA and YNFKEQ. CDR3 DNA: TGTGCCAGCAGCGAAAGGCCGGGGACGGGTTATGGCTACACCTTC. Translation gives CASSERPGTGYGYTF.

The chain has TRBV4-1 and TRBJ1-5, with D perhaps matching TRBD1 (5 bases). V was clipped by 0 bases and J by 6 bases, with 12 bases between them. The CDR3 is 15 residues long. Per the germline V gene, CDR1 is MGHRA and CDR2 is YSYEKL. The CDR3 loop reads CASSQESRAGQPQHF. CDR3 sequence (DNA): TGCGCCAGCAGCCAAGAATCCAGGGCGGGTCAGCCCCAGCATTTT.

This chain links TRBV29-1 with TRBJ2-5, with a possible D match to TRBD2 (6 bases). There are 16 residues in the CDR3. The germline V gene has CDR1 SQVTM and CDR2 ANQGSEA. Trimming shortened V by 0 bases and J by 5 bases, and 19 bases separated the two germline ends. In DNA, the CDR3 is TGCAGCGTTGAAGATCAAGCCCGGGGACTTAGGGAGACCCAGTACTTC. Its translation: CSVEDQARGLRETQYF. Complete variable domain (other parts from reference TRBV29-1 and TRBJ2-5): SAVISQKPSRDICQRGTSLTIQCQVDSQVTMMFWYRQQPGQSLTLIATANQGSEATYESGFVIDKFPISRPNLTFSTLTVSNMSPEDSSIYLCSVEDQARGLRETQYFGPGTRLLVL.

The genes are TRBV2 and TRBJ1-3; the match to TRBD1 covers 7 bases. The V segment lost 8 bases and the J segment 3 bases; nucleotides outside the gene matches: 4. The CDR3 totals 13 residues. Per germline, CDR1 SNHLY and CDR2 FYNNEI. CDR3 loop: CASRGTVGNTIYF. CDR3 bases: TGTGCCAGCCGGGGGACAGTTGGAAACACCATATATTTT. Supplemented by reference TRBV2 and TRBJ1-3, the full variable domain reads EPEVTQTPSHQVTQMGQEVILRCVPISNHLYFYWYRQILGQKVEFLVSFYNNEISEKSEIFDDQFSVERPDGSNFTLKIRSTKLEDSAMYFCASRGTVGNTIYFGEGSWLTVV.

This chain joins TRBV27 and TRBJ1-5, with TRBD1 identical over 10 bases. The V gene end was trimmed by 6 bases and the J gene end by 11 bases; junction bases not matched to a gene: 7. This CDR3 has 13 residues. The germline V gene has CDR1 MNHEY and CDR2 SMNVEV (reference sequence). CDR3: CASSWDRGRTQHF. Written as DNA, the CDR3 is TGTGCCAGCAGCTGGGACAGGGGAAGGACCCAGCATTTT.

The chain recombines TRBV12-5 with TRBJ2-1; 8 bases map to TRBD1. J was trimmed by 9 bases and V by 3 bases; bases with no gene match: 7. Germline V CDR1 and CDR2: LGHNT, FRNRAP. The CDR3 consists of 14 residues. The CDR3 region is CASGLLQGAGEQFF. The CDR3 DNA is TGTGCTAGTGGTTTATTGCAGGGGGCGGGTGAGCAGTTCTTC.

The chain combines TRBV19 with TRBJ2-1; 10 bases agree with TRBD1. The CDR3 spans 15 residues. Germline V gives CDR1 LNHDA, CDR2 SQIVND (reference sequence). Trimming cost V 6 bases and J 4 bases; bases outside gene matches: 6. The CDR3 loop reads CASRQTGGAYNEQFF. CDR3 nucleotide sequence: TGTGCCAGTAGGCAGACAGGGGGCGCGTACAATGAGCAGTTCTTC.

CDR3 DNA sequence: TGTGCCAGCAGCCAAGATTGGCGGGGGTCCGAGCAGTACTTC. This encodes CASSQDWRGSEQYF. The chain links TRBV3-1 (or the pseudogene TRBV3-2) to TRBJ2-7; 7 bases fit TRBD2. J gave up 6 bases and V 0 bases, and 5 bases lay outside the gene matches. Germline V gene sequence: CDR1 LGHDT, CDR2 YNNKEL (reference sequence). The CDR3 consists of 14 residues.

V is TRBV18 and J is TRBJ1-2; 8 bases agree with TRBD1. This CDR3 has 16 amino acids. V dropped 4 bases and J dropped 6; count of bases not matched to a gene: 13. Germline V CDR1 and CDR2: KGHSH, LQKENI. The CDR3 protein is CASSRPGYQGADGYTF. CDR3 nucleotide sequence: TGTGCCAGCTCACGTCCGGGGTATCAGGGGGCAGATGGCTACACCTTC.

The chain uses TRBV6-5 and TRBJ1-5; D gene ambiguous. The CDR3 is 15 amino acids. V was trimmed by 6 bases and J by 3 bases, leaving 15 bases between them. The germline V gene has CDR1 MNHEY and CDR2 SVGAGI. The CDR3 DNA sequence: TGTGCCAGCAGGTCTGGCGGGGAGCACAATCAGCCCCAGCATTTT. Translating it yields CASRSGGEHNQPQHF.

The chain is built from TRBV5-1 and TRBJ2-3, with D perhaps matching TRBD1 (6 bases). CDR1 is SGHRS and CDR2 is YFSETQ in the germline V gene. The length of the CDR3 is 17 residues. V was pared by 2 bases and J by 0 bases, with 16 bases between. The DNA of the CDR3 is TGCGCCAGCAGCTTAGCCCGGGACACCGCTAGCACAGATACGCAGTATTTT. Translation: CASSLARDTASTDTQYF.

The chain carries TRBV4-1 and TRBJ1-3; D is unclear. Germline V gene data show CDR1 as MGHRA and CDR2 as YSYEKL. The CDR3 spans 18 residues. The germline V and J ends were trimmed by 4 bases and 0 bases, with 19 bases remaining between them. This CDR3 reads CASSRPGSRTISGNTIYF. DNA of the CDR3: TGCGCCAGCAGCCGACCCGGGAGTCGGACGATCTCTGGAAACACCATATATTTT.

In nucleotides, the CDR3 is TGCGCCAGCAGCTTTTACGACACCGGGGAGCTGTTTTTT. Its protein is CASSFYDTGELFF. This rearrangement joins TRBV5-1 to TRBJ2-2; D unresolved. Trimming took 2 bases from V and 3 from J, leaving 5 bases between them. The germline gives CDR1 SGHRS, CDR2 YFSETQ. The CDR3 spans 13 residues.

The chain combines TRBV6-5 with TRBJ1-2; D possibly corresponds to TRBD1 (5 bases). The CDR3 spans 14 residues. The germline gives CDR1 MNHEY, CDR2 SVGAGI. V shed 2 bases and J shed 7 bases, with 14 bases lying between them. CDR3 residues: CASSYDGHLGGYTF. In nucleotides, the CDR3 is TGTGCCAGCAGTTACGACGGACACTTAGGTGGCTACACCTTC.

The J gene is TRBJ2-1, the V gene TRBV6-5, with D tentatively TRBD2 (5 bases). The CDR3 contains 15 residues. Germline V gene lookup returns CDR1 MNHEY and CDR2 SVGAGI. V dropped 4 bases and J dropped 6 bases, with 16 bases sitting between them. CDR3 region: CASSSGITNGNEQFF. For the CDR3, the DNA is TGTGCCAGCAGTTCCGGGATAACTAACGGCAATGAGCAGTTCTTC.

The J gene is TRBJ1-1, the V gene TRBV19, with a tentative D call TRBD1 (5 bases). Trimming cost V 1 base and J 1 base, with 10 bases left between them. The CDR3 runs to 15 residues. Germline CDR1 reads LNHDA; CDR2 reads SQIVND (reference sequence). The CDR3 is CASSIARGRNTEAFF. The DNA for the CDR3 is TGTGCCAGTAGTATAGCCCGGGGGAGGAACACTGAAGCTTTCTTT.

V usage is TRBV4-1 and J usage is TRBJ2-1; TRBD2 is a possible D gene (6 bases). CDR1 and CDR2 (germline): MGHRA, YSYEKL. The CDR3 runs to 14 residues. Trimming removed 1 base at V and 8 bases at J, with 12 bases between. CDR3 sequence reads: CASSQGRRGHEQFF. The CDR3 DNA is TGCGCCAGCAGCCAAGGTCGGCGGGGTCATGAGCAGTTCTTC.

The chain carries TRBV27 and TRBJ1-6, with a tentative D call TRBD1 (6 bases). This CDR3 has 18 amino acids. Germline CDR1 MNHEY, CDR2 SMNVEV (reference sequence). V gave up 9 bases and J gave up 0 bases, with 21 bases separating them. Written as DNA, the CDR3 is TGTGCCAGTCCTCTGATCCCAGGGGCCAGCTCCTATAATTCACCCCTCCACTTT. It translates to CASPLIPGASSYNSPLHF.

This clone occurred once. CDR3 loop: CASSLLGFGPRRSYGYTF. In nucleotides, the CDR3 is TGTGCCAGCAGCTTATTGGGCTTTGGACCCCGGAGATCCTATGGCTACACCTTC. The chain uses TRBV7-9 and TRBJ1-2, with unresolved D. V gave up 2 bases and J gave up 4 bases, with 23 bases separating them. Germline V lookup: CDR1 SEHNR, CDR2 FQNEAQ (reference sequence). The CDR3 extends over 18 amino acids.

This rearrangement joins TRBV6-1 to TRBJ1-6, with TRBD1 matching 7 bases. With V trimmed by 2 bases and J by 2 bases, 3 bases remained unmatched. There are 16 residues in the CDR3. CDR1 is MNHNS and CDR2 is SASEGT in the germline V gene. The CDR3 DNA reads TGTGCCAGCAGTGAAACAGGGGCCCCCTATAATTCACCCCTCCACTTT. Protein product: CASSETGAPYNSPLHF.

This clone was detected only once. The V gene is TRBV24-1, the J gene TRBJ2-1; D is undetermined. Germline lookup yields CDR1 KGHDR and CDR2 SFDVKD. The CDR3 runs to 13 residues. V was cut by 1 base and J by 9 bases, with 9 bases left in between. For the CDR3, the DNA is TGTGCCACCAGTGATTTTGACCGAGGTGAGCAGTTCTTC. Its protein product is CATSDFDRGEQFF.

The chain recombines TRBV7-9 with TRBJ2-5, with 10 positions matching TRBD1. Germline V lookup: CDR1 SEHNR, CDR2 FQNEAQ (reference sequence). V trimming: 4 bases; J trimming: 4 bases; junction bases outside the gene matches: 9. This CDR3 spans 16 amino acids. Written as DNA, the CDR3 is TGTGCCAGCAGCTCGCGGCGACAGGGGGCGGCAGAGACCCAGTACTTC. Its translation: CASSSRRQGAAETQYF.

The chain uses TRBV5-1 and TRBJ1-6; 7 bases match TRBD1. Looked up from germline, CDR1 is SGHRS and CDR2 is YFSETQ. The CDR3 covers 15 residues. Germline trimming cut 5 bases from V and 4 bases from J; bases unmatched to any gene: 6. CDR3 loop: CASSSGTEYNSPLHF. The CDR3 nucleotides are TGCGCCAGCAGTTCCGGGACAGAGTATAATTCACCCCTCCACTTT.

The rearrangement joins TRBV19 to TRBJ2-3; no firm D call. The CDR3 is 14 amino acids. Trimming removed 2 bases from V and 4 bases from J, with 10 bases in between. The germline V gene encodes CDR1 LNHDA and CDR2 SQIVND (reference sequence). The CDR3 DNA is TGTGCCAGTAGTATAAGGGCCTCCGCAGATACGCAGTATTTT. Translation gives CASSIRASADTQYF. Full variable domain (rest looked up from reference TRBV19 and TRBJ2-3): DGGITQSPKYLFRKEGQNVTLSCEQNLNHDAMYWYRQDPGQGLRLIYYSQIVNDFQKGDIAEGYSVSREKKESFPLTVTSAQKNPTAFYLCASSIRASADTQYFGPGTRLTVL.

The V gene is TRBV29-1, the J gene TRBJ1-5, with a tentative D call TRBD1 (5 bases). This CDR3 spans 12 amino acids. Deletions cut 4 bases from V and 4 bases from J, with 8 bases between. Germline CDR1 is SQVTM and CDR2 is ANQGSEA. CDR3 amino acids: CSVVWGNQPQHF. CDR3 nucleotide sequence: TGCAGCGTTGTATGGGGGAATCAGCCCCAGCATTTT.